This is a list of T cell receptor beta chains from one sample in a study of cytomegalovirus exposure and HLA in healthy donors. Profiling relied on immunoSEQ multiplex PCR, and the TCRdb table lists in-frame clones only, not all of them. This listing includes approximately 42,000 clones. The material sequenced was PBMCs. These receptors were taken from a male donor in good health and CMV-seronegative. Each CDR3 is given without its conserved first and last residue.

v_call	j_call	cdr3_aa
TRBV5-1	TRBJ1-4	ASSFGQSNEKLF
TRBV2	TRBJ2-7	ASSERGGGVFFPEQY
TRBV2	TRBJ2-2	ASSEEQGYTGELF
TRBV5-1	TRBJ2-7	ASSLDGTGPYEQY
TRBV28	-	ASRLTSGRSYEQY
TRBV4-2	TRBJ2-7	ASRLAGDVRYEQY
TRBV9	TRBJ2-1	ASRRGGEAGFWKQF
TRBV4-1	TRBJ1-4	ASSQAQTGLDEKLF
TRBV6-1	TRBJ2-1	ASSEAFGGGPGEQF
TRBV18	TRBJ1-4	ASSPDRATNEKLF
TRBV6-1	TRBJ1-2	ASTKDRANYGYT